These T cell receptor beta chains were read from a single sample in a study of T-cell reconstitution after alpha-beta-depleted transplantation in children. TCRdb passed the PCR reads through MiXCR, listing each CDR3 protein once. The sample lists a few hundred thousand distinct CDR3 sequences, 20% to 30% occurring once. Sequenced here: PBMCs, mostly from graft donor cells, sampled 180 days after TCRalphabeta/CD19-depleted stem cell transplant. The receptor set was obtained from a male patient aged 5 to 17 who had a stem cell transplant for acute lymphoblastic leukemia, so the T cells may come from the graft donor. Each CDR3 is given with its conserved first and last residue. The D gene is left open where the match is weak. Only some rows state a clone size, as once, few, many or a class for expanded clones.

TRBD2	TRBJ2-3	TRBV4-1	few	TGCGCCAGCAGCCAAGTGCGGGGACTAGCGGGAGGCCGTCTCCTCCCGGATACGCAGTATTTT	CASSQVRGLAGGRLLPDTQYF
TRBD2	TRBJ2-7	TRBV12-3/TRBV12-4	NA	TGTGCCAGCAGGCCTAGACTAGCGGGAGTGAAAGAGCAGTACTTC	CASRPRLAGVKEQYF
TRBD2	TRBJ2-7	TRBV7-8	few	TGTGCCAGCAGCATATCGGCGGGGGAGGCCTACGAGCAGTACTTC	CASSISAGEAYEQYF
NA	TRBJ2-5	TRBV7-2	NA	TGTGCCAGCAGCTTAGGGCCAGCACCCCAAGAGACCCAGTACTTC	CASSLGPAPQETQYF
NA	TRBJ2-1	TRBV25-1	few	TGTGCCAGCAGTGGGCAGGGTAGGGATGAGCAGTTCTTC	CASSGQGRDEQFF
TRBD2	TRBJ2-1	TRBV20-1	many	TGCAGTGCTGAAACTAGCGGGACCTACAATGAGCAGTTCTTC	CSAETSGTYNEQFF
NA	TRBJ1-1	TRBV3-1	NA	TGTGCCAGCAGTCCCCTTTTCCAGGGGTTTGGGATGAACACTGAAGCTTTCTTT	CASSPLFQGFGMNTEAFF
NA	TRBJ1-1	TRBV12-3/TRBV12-4	many	TGTGCCAGCAGTTTGTCAGAGATCACTGAAGCTTTCTTT	CASSLSEITEAFF
NA	TRBJ2-3	TRBV6-1	NA	TGTGCCAGCACTCAGCGGCTTACAGATACGCAGTATTTT	CASTQRLTDTQYF
TRBD2	TRBJ2-5	TRBV7-2	few	TGTGCCAGCAGCTCTAGCGGGAGGGCCGCTCCAGAGACCCAGTACTTC	CASSSSGRAAPETQYF
NA	TRBJ2-7	TRBV7-3	NA	TGTGCCAGCAGCTTAACGAGGGGAGACGAGCAGTACTTC	CASSLTRGDEQYF
NA	TRBJ2-3	TRBV12-3/TRBV12-4	many	TGTGCCAGCAGTACCCCGGGCAGGGTGATCACAGATACGCAGTATTTT	CASSTPGRVITDTQYF
NA	TRBJ2-7	TRBV11-1	NA	TGTGCCAGCAGCTTAGGGCTGCTCGGGGCCCAGCACCTAACAGCCTACGAGCAGTACTTC	CASSLGLLGAQHLTAYEQYF
NA	TRBJ2-1	TRBV27	NA	TGTGCCAGCACCGCCTTAAGCTCCTACAATGAGCAGTTCTTC	CASTALSSYNEQFF
TRBD1	TRBJ1-2	TRBV5-1	few	TGCGCCAGCAGCTATGGACAGGACCTCTATGGCTACACCTTC	CASSYGQDLYGYTF
NA	TRBJ2-2	TRBV5-1	NA	TGCGCCAGTAGGGGTCAGGGTACCACCGGGGAGCTGTTTTTT	CASRGQGTTGELFF
TRBD1	TRBJ1-1	TRBV5-1	many	TGCGCCAGCAGCTTGGAGGCCAGGGGGTCGCCTGAAGCTTTCTTT	CASSLEARGSPEAFF
NA	TRBJ2-1	TRBV11-3	NA	TGTGCCAGCAGTCGACCTTTGGGCAATGAGCAGTTCTTC	CASSRPLGNEQFF
NA	TRBJ1-5	TRBV4-1	few	TGCGCCAGCAGCCAAGGGGCGGGTTCCAATCAGCCCCAGCATTTT	CASSQGAGSNQPQHF
NA	TRBJ2-7	TRBV5-8	few	TGTGCCAGCAGCTTTTCCAGGAGCTCCTACGAGCAGTACTTC	CASSFSRSSYEQYF
TRBD2	TRBJ2-3	TRBV20-1	NA	TGCAGTGCTTCCGGGAGGTTCGATACGCAGTATTTT	CSASGRFDTQYF
NA	TRBJ2-1	TRBV4-1	few	TGCGCCAGCAGCCAAGAAGGCCTCCTTTCGGGGCAGTTCTTC	CASSQEGLLSGQFF